This record concerns one T cell receptor (beta chain) sequence. Its antigen is unidentified. An overlapping HIV-1 Gag peptide pool stimulated these cells at 0.95 to 1 ug/peptide/mL. Sorted nonresponding memory CD4+ T cells were CD40L-negative, CD69-negative, CD45RO-high. This CDR3 region has 12 residues. Trimming stripped 6 bases from V and 4 bases from J, with 6 bases between. The data derive from a study of persistence of HIV-infected CD4 T cells. Study context: Median time on suppressive ART was around 8 years. Overall study results and limits: TCR oligoclonality correlated with proviral oligoclonality in the same sorted populations.

The libraries were made with immunoSEQ version 4 in survey mode. Using immunoSEQ multiplex PCR, the repertoire was profiled, and TCRdb retains in-frame clones only, with some absent. The sample carries about 36,000 clones, roughly 80% recorded once. The source material was cultured CD4+ T cells from PBMCs, sampled from a patient who received antiretroviral therapy. The TCR originated in an adult with HIV. The donor label of this sample is uncertain. The chain joins TRBV12-3 or TRBV12-4 to TRBJ1-4; no clear D gene. The CDR3 coding sequence is TGTGCCAGCAGGGCCTTTAATGAAAAACTGTTTTTT. Translation gives CASRAFNEKLFF.